This T cell receptor (beta chain) was recovered during a study of cytomegalovirus exposure and HLA in healthy donors. V shed 0 bases and J shed 4 bases, with 4 bases lying between them. The CDR3 runs 13 residues. The V gene's germline CDR1 is SGHAT and CDR2 FQDESV (reference sequence). This clone turned up a few times. Both 60 Vbeta primers and 13 Jbeta primers went into the PCR. Clones were sequenced by immunoSEQ multiplex PCR, and TCRdb holds only the in-frame ones, with some missing. The data hold 110,000 to 150,000 clones, with roughly 70% observed a single time. V and J are TRBV11-1 and TRBJ2-1; D gene unclear. Source material: PBMCs. The sequence came from a man aged 25-45 years in good health and CMV-seronegative. The CDR3 loop is CASSLAGYNEQFF. CDR3 bases: TGTGCCAGCAGCTTAGCCGGGTACAATGAGCAGTTCTTC.